This TCR beta chain was captured by sequencing in a study of PD-1 blockade in classical Hodgkin lymphoma. Time point described: cycle 4 day 1 (C4D1), after 5 to 7 weeks of nivolumab. Brentuximab vedotin exposure varied, and every patient relapsed after autologous stem cell transplantation. Purification of CD4+ T cells from thawed PBMCs was performed via magnetic negative selection. Sequencing used immunoSEQ multiplex PCR; TCRdb keeps in-frame clones, though not all of them. Here the sample spans tens of thousands of clones, around 86% being singletons. Germline V gene data show CDR1 as SGHDN and CDR2 as FVKESK. V was pared by 1 base and J by 8 bases, with 11 bases between. This CDR3 has 13 amino acids.

J is TRBJ1-1 and V is TRBV14; D is possibly TRBD1 (6 bases). The TCR originated in a human donor with classical Hodgkin lymphoma. The sample was CD4+ T cells from blood, taken before the fourth cycle of nivolumab. This chain's CDR3 is CASSQALGGEAFF. The CDR3 DNA reads as TGTGCCAGCAGCCAAGCATTAGGGGGGGAAGCTTTCTTT.